This T cell receptor beta chain was profiled in a study of regulatory T cells in long-lasting Graves disease. General observations from the study: Only a small sample size was used, which may have cut accuracy.

Germline V gene data show CDR1 as MNHNS and CDR2 as SASEGT. The CDR3 covers 16 residues. Trimming removed 8 bases from V and 0 bases from J, with 16 bases in between. Regarding time point: newly diagnosed GD, antithyroid drugs for less than 3 months. The TCR library was made from RNA that had been extracted from PBMCs in TRIzol. Arm-PCR with iRepertoire HTBI primers amplified the CDR3 regions for these TCR beta libraries. From the multiplex PCR reads, TCRdb called clonotypes with MiXCR, one entry per CDR3 protein. The sample consists of approximately 350,000 distinct CDR3 sequences, 12% of them appearing once. The table lists this clonotype with many counts. The antigen is not known. These same data were also listed under a study on T cells in Graves' hyperthyroidism and ophthalmopathy.

The TCR was taken from a woman younger than 30 with Graves disease. The sequencing used peripheral blood mononuclear cells (PBMCs), collected at new diagnosis, from a patient treated with antithyroid drugs. The rearrangement uses TRBV6-1 and TRBJ2-2, with TRBD2 as a possible D gene (6 bases). The CDR3: CASGRGLNSNTGELFF. DNA for the CDR3: TGTGCCAGCGGTAGAGGACTAAACTCGAACACCGGGGAGCTGTTTTTT.